A single sample is the source of the 24 T cell receptor beta chains below, sequenced in a study of CD8 T cells in Susac syndrome. Reverse transcription of roughly 0.45 to 1 ug RNA was performed with random hexamers. From the immunoSEQ multiplex PCR reads, TCRdb called clonotypes with MiXCR, one entry per CDR3 protein. The repertoire includes around 160,000 distinct CDR3 sequences, roughly 94% of them detected once, and about 0.095% sits in the top ten. Sequencing was done on a sample of CD4+ T cells from PBMCs. These receptors all stem from a human donor with multiple sclerosis.

The genes are TRBV12-3 or TRBV12-4 and TRBJ2-5; D unresolved. With 0 bases removed from V and 0 bases from J, the gap between germline ends came to 8 bases. The CDR3 has 15 amino acids. Written as DNA, the CDR3 is TGTGCCAGCAGTTTAGCGGTATCGAACCAAGAGACCCAGTACTTC. Amino acids: CASSLAVSNQETQYF.

The V gene is TRBV7-2, the J gene TRBJ1-2; 8 positions agree with TRBD1. Unmatched junction bases numbered 8, after V lost 4 bases and J lost 4 bases. There are 15 residues in the CDR3. Germline V gene sequence: CDR1 SGHTA, CDR2 FQGNSA. In DNA form, the CDR3 reads TGTGCCAGCAGCTCTTACCTTGACAGGGGCTATGGCTACACCTTC. As protein: CASSSYLDRGYGYTF.

This clonotype was seen a single time. The chain couples TRBV3-1 to TRBJ1-1; tentatively, D is TRBD1 (5 bases). The germline V gene has CDR1 LGHDT and CDR2 YNNKEL (reference sequence). Trimming took 1 base from V and 10 from J, leaving 10 bases between them. The CDR3 is 12 amino acids. The CDR3 reads CASSQGGVGAFF. CDR3 DNA sequence: TGTGCCAGCAGCCAAGGGGGGGTCGGAGCTTTCTTT.

This sequence joins TRBV18 and TRBJ2-3; D uncertain. Trimming shortened V by 3 bases and J by 5 bases, and 9 bases separated the two germline ends. The CDR3 runs 13 residues. Per the germline V gene, CDR1 is KGHSH and CDR2 is LQKENI. The CDR3 DNA is TGTGCCAGCTCACCTTACAGCCTAGATACGCAGTATTTT. Residues: CASSPYSLDTQYF.

The chain employs TRBV27 and TRBJ2-1, with D perhaps TRBD1 or TRBD2 (6 bases each). Germline V gene lookup returns CDR1 MNHEY and CDR2 SMNVEV (reference sequence). Deletions cut 4 bases from V and 9 bases from J, with 13 bases between. The CDR3 is 13 residues long. CDR3 loop: CASSSQGAGEQFF. CDR3 nucleotide sequence: TGTGCCAGCAGTTCACAGGGAGCGGGTGAGCAGTTCTTC.

The J gene is TRBJ2-1, the V gene TRBV20-1, with 7 bases matching TRBD1. Germline loops: CDR1 DFQATT, CDR2 SNEGSKA (reference sequence). V was pared by 3 bases and J by 1 base, with 3 bases of the junction left unmatched. The CDR3 totals 14 residues. Here the CDR3 reads CSASMGQSYNEQFF. The CDR3 coding sequence is TGCAGTGCTAGTATGGGACAGTCCTACAATGAGCAGTTCTTC.

CDR3 bases: TGTGCCAGCAGCTTAGATCGCAGGGGAAATCAGCCCCAGCATTTT. This gives the protein CASSLDRRGNQPQHF. This chain uses TRBV7-8 with TRBJ1-5; D might be TRBD1 (6 bases). This CDR3 has 15 residues. With 1 base removed from V and 4 bases from J, the gap between germline ends came to 11 bases. The germline V gene encodes CDR1 SGHVS and CDR2 FQNEAQ.

This clonotype was counted between two and nine times. The chain links TRBV19 to TRBJ2-2; D is perhaps TRBD1 or TRBD2 (5 bases each). Germline CDR1 LNHDA, CDR2 SQIVND (reference sequence). The CDR3 is 13 residues long. V gave up 9 bases and J gave up 0 bases, with 8 bases separating them. The CDR3 sequence: CASRGPNTGELFF. The CDR3 nucleotides are TGTGCCAGCCGGGGACCGAACACCGGGGAGCTGTTTTTT. The variable domain in full, completed from reference TRBV19 and TRBJ2-2, reads DGGITQSPKYLFRKEGQNVTLSCEQNLNHDAMYWYRQDPGQGLRLIYYSQIVNDFQKGDIAEGYSVSREKKESFPLTVTSAQKNPTAFYLCASRGPNTGELFFGEGSRLTVL.

CDR3 in DNA: TGTGCCAGCAGCCAAATACTCGACAGGGGGACGGGTGGTGAGCAGTTCTTC. Amino acids: CASSQILDRGTGGEQFF. The chain employs TRBV14 and TRBJ2-1; 9 bases fit TRBD1. With 2 bases clipped from V and 9 bases from J, the junction kept 14 bases outside the gene matches. The CDR3 runs 17 residues. Germline V CDR1 and CDR2: SGHDN, FVKESK.

Here the CDR3 DNA reads TGTGCCAGCTCACCTATCGGGATCGTGAGCACAGATACGCAGTATTTT. This encodes CASSPIGIVSTDTQYF. The rearrangement links TRBV18 to TRBJ2-3, with a weak D call TRBD2 (5 bases). V lost 3 bases and J lost 0, with 13 bases in between. CDR3 size: 16 residues. Germline V CDR1 and CDR2: KGHSH, LQKENI.

This rearrangement joins TRBV24-1 to TRBJ2-5; 8 bases are shared with TRBD1. The CDR3 is made up of 15 amino acids. The germline CDR1 and CDR2 sequences are KGHDR and SFDVKD. J lost 4 bases, V lost 9 bases, and 12 bases had no gene match. CDR3 sequence: CATQPTGQEGETQYF. The CDR3 DNA sequence: TGTGCCACCCAACCCACGGGACAGGAGGGAGAGACCCAGTACTTC.

The chain employs TRBV7-9 and TRBJ2-4, with D possibly matching TRBD2 (5 bases). CDR1 and CDR2 from the germline V gene are SEHNR and FQNEAQ (reference sequence). The CDR3 is 17 residues long. Trimming shortened V by 5 bases and J by 0 bases, and 17 bases separated the two germline ends. The CDR3 loop reads CASSRLEGVGAKNIQYF. DNA of the CDR3: TGTGCCAGCAGCAGATTAGAGGGAGTCGGAGCCAAAAACATTCAGTACTTC.

This clonotype was seen a handful of times. The CDR3 protein is CASSQKGIGEQFF. DNA for the CDR3: TGTGCCAGCAGCCAGAAGGGGATAGGGGAGCAGTTCTTC. The chain carries TRBV3-1 and TRBJ2-1, with a tentative D call TRBD1 (5 bases). Germline assignment: CDR1 LGHDT and CDR2 YNNKEL (reference sequence). The ends were cut back, 3 bases at V and 10 bases at J, with 13 bases in the middle. The CDR3 sequence is 13 residues long.

The DNA for the CDR3 is TGTGCCAGCAGTTTTTGGGGGGACACTGAAGCTTTCTTT. Its translation is CASSFWGDTEAFF. This chain links TRBV12-3 or TRBV12-4 with TRBJ1-1; the D gene is possibly TRBD1 (5 bases). Trimming left V 3 bases short and J 3 bases short, with 8 bases between. The CDR3 runs to 13 residues.

The chain has TRBV15 and TRBJ2-3; no firm D call. Germline CDR1 LNHNV, CDR2 YYDKDF (reference sequence). The CDR3 contains 13 residues. V was pared by 1 base and J by 4 bases, with 6 bases between. CDR3: CATSRVQADTQYF. The CDR3 nucleotides are TGTGCCACCAGCAGAGTCCAAGCAGATACGCAGTATTTT.

The V gene is TRBV20-1, the J gene TRBJ2-7, with 9 nucleotides matching TRBD2. The CDR3 length is 14 residues. Germline CDR1 DFQATT, CDR2 SNEGSKA (reference sequence). The J segment lost 3 bases and the V segment lost 3 bases, leaving 6 bases of the junction unmatched. The CDR3 region has the DNA TGCAGTGCTAGGACAGGACTAGCGAGCTACGAGCAGTACTTC. Translating it yields CSARTGLASYEQYF.

The genes are TRBV5-6 and TRBJ1-2; no reliable D call. CDR1 SGHDT and CDR2 YYEEEE come from the germline V gene. The CDR3 is 13 residues long. V dropped 4 bases and J dropped 8 bases, with 15 bases sitting between them. The CDR3 DNA is TGTGCCAGCAGCCTGACCCTTATGATGGGCTACACCTTC. Translating it yields CASSLTLMMGYTF.

The gene calls are TRBV25-1 and TRBJ1-1; D gene unclear. Germline V lookup: CDR1 MGHDK, CDR2 SYGVNS. Trimming pared 2 bases from V and 7 bases from J, leaving 14 bases between. This CDR3 has 14 residues. Written as DNA, the CDR3 is TGTGCCAGCAGTGAAAGTGGCGGATCCGTTGAAGCTTTCTTT. This gives the protein CASSESGGSVEAFF.

The chain combines TRBV5-1 with TRBJ2-1, with 7 bases that match TRBD2. Losses at the gene ends were 2 bases for V and 5 bases for J; bases not matched to a gene: 4. CDR1 is SGHRS and CDR2 is YFSETQ in the germline V gene. This CDR3 spans 14 amino acids. As DNA, the CDR3 is TGCGCCAGCAGCTTTGGCGGGACTAACAATGAGCAGTTCTTC. Protein sequence: CASSFGGTNNEQFF. Full variable domain (missing parts from reference TRBV5-1 and TRBJ2-1): KAGVTQTPRYLIKTRGQQVTLSCSPISGHRSVSWYQQTPGQGLQFLFEYFSETQRNKGNFPGRFSGRQFSNSRSEMNVSTLELGDSALYLCASSFGGTNNEQFFGPGTRLTVL.

The chain employs TRBV4-2 and TRBJ2-1; D not certain. The V gene lost 0 bases and the J gene lost 4 bases, with 10 bases spanning the gap. The CDR3 loop spans 15 amino acids. Germline V gives CDR1 LGHNA, CDR2 YNFKEQ. This CDR3 reads CASSQEIMRYNEQFF. In nucleotides, the CDR3 is TGTGCCAGCAGCCAAGAAATTATGCGATACAATGAGCAGTTCTTC.

The chain couples TRBV24-1 to TRBJ1-1; D gene ambiguous. The germline gives CDR1 KGHDR, CDR2 SFDVKD. CDR3 length: 14 amino acids. V gave up 3 bases and J gave up 4 bases, with 11 bases separating them. In DNA, the CDR3 is TGTGCCACCAGTGATGCGGGGTCGGCCACTGAAGCTTTCTTT. Amino acid sequence: CATSDAGSATEAFF.

The rearrangement joins TRBV29-1 to TRBJ2-4; 8 nucleotides match TRBD1. The CDR3 contains 13 residues. Germline CDR1 reads SQVTM; CDR2 reads ANQGSEA. After removal of 3 bases from V and 8 bases from J, the junction contained 6 bases not matched to a gene. Written as DNA, the CDR3 is TGCAGCGTTGACCGACAGGGGTCGGACATTCAGTACTTC. It translates to CSVDRQGSDIQYF.

The gene calls are TRBV5-8 and TRBJ2-3, with 7 bases that match TRBD2. Germline assignment: CDR1 SGHTS and CDR2 YDEGEE. The length of the CDR3 is 17 residues. With V trimmed by 0 bases and J by 2 bases, 9 bases remained unmatched. For the CDR3, the DNA is TGTGCCAGCAGCTTGGTTGGGCTAGCGGAGTCCACAGATACGCAGTATTTT. It translates to CASSLVGLAESTDTQYF. Combining the CDR3 with reference TRBV5-8 and TRBJ2-3 gives the whole variable domain EAGVTQSPTHLIKTRGQQATLRCSPISGHTSVYWYQQALGLGLQFLLWYDEGEERNRGNFPPRFSGRQFPNYSSELNVNALELEDSALYLCASSLVGLAESTDTQYFGPGTRLTVL.

This rearrangement joins TRBV29-1 to TRBJ2-5, with D possibly TRBD2 on 6 matching bases. This CDR3 has 12 residues. Germline CDR1 SQVTM, CDR2 ANQGSEA. The V end was cut by 8 bases, the J end by 1 base, with 11 bases between. The CDR3 nucleotides read TGCAGCTCCTCCGGGGGCCAAGAGACCCAGTACTTC. Translating it yields CSSSGGQETQYF.